Each of the 17 T cell receptor beta chains below was sequenced from the same sample in a study of T cells in Graves' hyperthyroidism and ophthalmopathy. TCR beta CDR3 regions were amplified from RNA. RT-PCR in the first round (using the HTBI primer set) targeted the TCR CDR3. In TCRdb, the multiplex PCR reads were re-called with MiXCR into one record per CDR3 protein. In the table there are over 250,000 distinct CDR3 sequences, around 15% of which are singletons. Sequencing input: blood. Source of these receptors: a woman aged 55-75 years with Graves' ophthalmopathy.

The chain employs TRBV20-1 and TRBJ2-3; 10 bases are a match to TRBD1. CDR3 length: 15 residues. In germline, CDR1 is DFQATT, CDR2 SNEGSKA (reference sequence). The trim removed 4 bases at V and 6 bases at J, leaving 10 bases unmatched. The CDR3 protein is CSATFHPGQGDTQYF. As DNA, the CDR3 is TGCAGTGCTACCTTTCATCCGGGACAGGGGGATACGCAGTATTTT.

This clonotype was counted many times. The rearrangement uses TRBV28 and TRBJ1-1; no clear D gene. Per germline, CDR1 MDHEN and CDR2 SYDVKM. The CDR3 length is 12 residues. Trimming left V 6 bases short and J 8 bases short, with 13 bases between. Here the CDR3 reads CASRGPPGEAFF. CDR3 sequence (DNA): TGTGCCAGCAGGGGCCCTCCAGGAGAAGCTTTCTTT. The whole variable domain, remainder taken from reference TRBV28 and TRBJ1-1, is DVKVTQSSRYLVKRTGEKVFLECVQDMDHENMFWYRQDPGLGLRLIYFSYDVKMKEKGDIPEGYSVSREKKERFSLILESASTNQTSMYLCASRGPPGEAFFGQGTRLTVV.

This clonotype was seen many times. The chain links TRBV7-9 to TRBJ2-7; TRBD1 matches 9 bases. CDR1 and CDR2 from the germline V gene are SEHNR and FQNEAQ (reference sequence). Unmatched junction bases numbered 10, after V lost 3 bases and J lost 1 base. CDR3 size: 17 residues. The CDR3 here is CASSFGAGTGRSYEQYF. The CDR3 bases are TGTGCCAGCAGCTTCGGAGCCGGGACAGGGAGGTCCTACGAGCAGTACTTC.

The gene calls are TRBV6-1 and TRBJ1-4, with D tentatively TRBD1 (5 bases). Germline V gene sequence: CDR1 MNHNS, CDR2 SASEGT. This CDR3 contains 14 residues. The ends were cut back, 7 bases at V and 8 bases at J, with 17 bases in the middle. The CDR3 DNA reads TGTGCCAGCAAGGGCCAAAAGGGGAGGGAAAAACTGTTTTTT. Encoded protein: CASKGQKGREKLFF.

The chain combines TRBV2 with TRBJ2-2, with 11 nucleotides matching TRBD2. The CDR3 is 14 residues long. Trimming removed 4 bases from V and 6 bases from J; junction bases left unmatched: 1. From germline, CDR1 is SNHLY and CDR2 FYNNEI. Here the CDR3 reads CASSVAGGPGELFF. The CDR3 DNA sequence: TGTGCCAGCAGTGTAGCGGGGGGGCCCGGGGAGCTGTTTTTT.

With respect to this clonotype: The junction shows a germline mismatch at one end, possibly a read error. The V call is TRBV28, the J call TRBJ2-3; TRBD1 matches 9 bases. This CDR3 has 16 residues. CDR1 is MDHEN, CDR2 SYDVKM, per germline. CDR3: CASSLGQGLDTDAQYF. The DNA for the CDR3 is TGTGCCAGCAGTCTAGGACAGGGGCTGGACACAGATGCGCAGTATTTT.

There are many counts of this clonotype. The rearrangement links TRBV3-1 to TRBJ1-1; TRBD1 is a possible D gene (5 bases). CDR3 size: 14 residues. Germline values: CDR1 LGHDT, CDR2 YNNKEL (reference sequence). V dropped 0 bases and J dropped 10 bases, with 15 bases sitting between them. Here the CDR3 DNA reads TGTGCCAGCAGCCAAGAGACGGGGGAGAGGGTAGCTTTCTTT. It specifies CASSQETGERVAFF.

In its sample, this clonotype was seen a few times. The chain recombines TRBV11-2 with TRBJ1-5; D perhaps matches TRBD1 (5 bases). This CDR3 spans 14 amino acids. The germline CDR1 and CDR2 sequences are SGHAT and FQNNGV. Trimming left V 1 base short and J 7 bases short, with 11 bases between. The CDR3 region has the DNA TGTGCCAGCAGCTTAGGGGGGGGGGTGCAGCCCCAGCATTTT. Amino acid sequence: CASSLGGGVQPQHF.

This clonotype was counted ten times or more. The CDR3 bases are TGTGCCAGCACTCCGGGACAGGGGGTGGAAAAACTGTTTTTT. This encodes CASTPGQGVEKLFF. J is TRBJ1-4 and V is TRBV11-2; 11 nucleotides line up with TRBD1. CDR1 and CDR2 from the germline V gene are SGHAT and FQNNGV. This CDR3 is 14 amino acids long. Trimming removed 7 bases from V and 8 bases from J; junction bases left unmatched: 6.

Note on this clonotype: This could be a read error, since a much larger clone is one nucleotide away. The chain carries TRBV20-1 and TRBJ1-2; D is unresolved. CDR1 DFQATT and CDR2 SNEGSKA come from the germline V gene (reference sequence). The CDR3 extends over 15 amino acids. The CDR3 reads CGARDMTGVNYGYTF. The CDR3 DNA reads TGCGGTGCTAGAGATATGACTGGAGTTAACTATGGCTACACCTTC.

Only a few counts were recorded for this clonotype. A much larger clone lies one base from this, so it may be a read error. V is TRBV9 and J is TRBJ2-7; TRBD1 agrees at 12 bases. This CDR3 region has 13 residues. The germline CDR1 and CDR2 sequences are SGDLS and YYNGEE. CDR3 residues: CVSRRGQGAEQYF. CDR3 coding DNA: TGTGTCAGCAGGCGGGGACAGGGGGCCGAGCAGTACTTC.

In the case of this clonotype: Given a much more abundant clone one base away, this may be a read error. CDR3 region: CPSSQAQTGGFQEQYF. DNA of the CDR3: TGCCCCAGCAGCCAGGCTCAGACAGGAGGGTTTCAAGAGCAGTACTTC. This chain uses TRBV4-1 with TRBJ2-7; the D gene could be TRBD1 or TRBD2 (6 bases each). Germline CDR1 is MGHRA and CDR2 is YSYEKL. CDR3 length: 16 amino acids.

The CDR3: CASSPTGGQPQHF. CDR3 in DNA: TGTGCCAGCTCACCAACCGGGGGTCAGCCCCAGCATTTT. The V call is TRBV18, the J call TRBJ1-5; perhaps TRBD1 as D (5 bases). Trimming removed 2 bases from V and 6 bases from J, with 8 bases in between. Germline V gives CDR1 KGHSH, CDR2 LQKENI. CDR3 length: 13 residues.

This clonotype was found a few times. This chain uses TRBV20-1 with TRBJ2-1; TRBD2 matches 13 bases. With 4 bases clipped from V and 0 bases from J, the junction kept 9 bases outside the gene matches. The CDR3 spans 18 residues. Germline loops: CDR1 DFQATT, CDR2 SNEGSKA (reference sequence). The DNA for the CDR3 is TGCAGTGCTACCCCCGGACTAGCGGGGGCCCACTCCTACAATGAGCAGTTCTTC. The encoded protein is CSATPGLAGAHSYNEQFF.

This clonotype has ten or more counts. The chain links TRBV20-1 to TRBJ2-2; D possibly corresponds to TRBD1 (6 bases). Germline CDR1 DFQATT, CDR2 SNEGSKA (reference sequence). There are 14 residues in the CDR3. V was cut by 5 bases and J by 4 bases, with 14 bases left in between. The CDR3 sequence: CSAPLGQITGELFF. The CDR3, as DNA: TGCAGTGCTCCCCTCGGACAGATCACCGGGGAGCTGTTTTTT.

This clonotype was counted a few times. This chain links TRBV19 with TRBJ2-7; no clear D. This CDR3 contains 13 residues. V dropped 5 bases and J dropped 5 bases, with 13 bases sitting between them. The V gene's germline CDR1 is LNHDA and CDR2 SQIVND (reference sequence). CDR3 nucleotides: TGTGCCAGTAGTTTGGGGTCCCCGGACGAGCAGTACTTC. Protein sequence: CASSLGSPDEQYF. Based on the CDR3 plus reference TRBV19 and TRBJ2-7, the full variable domain is DGGITQSPKYLFRKEGQNVTLSCEQNLNHDAMYWYRQDPGQGLRLIYYSQIVNDFQKGDIAEGYSVSREKKESFPLTVTSAQKNPTAFYLCASSLGSPDEQYFGPGTRLTVT.

This chain uses TRBV4-3 with TRBJ1-4; tentative D call: TRBD1 (5 bases). Trimming left V 0 bases short and J 4 bases short, with 15 bases between. The germline gives CDR1 LGHNA, CDR2 YSLEER. This CDR3 region has 17 residues. The CDR3 sequence is CASSQDIGGQGNEKLFF. CDR3 coding DNA: TGCGCCAGCAGCCAAGATATCGGAGGGCAGGGTAATGAAAAACTGTTTTTT.